The 6 T cell receptor beta chains below all came from one sample that was sequenced in a study of shared clonotypes between healthy human individuals. Method: immunoSEQ multiplex PCR; TCRdb's copy keeps in-frame clones and lacks some. This sample has roughly 2 million clones, with roughly 96% found just once. The sample consisted of naive CD4+ T cells sorted from blood. Subset defined: CD45RA+ positively selected. The receptors were gathered from a man younger than 35 in good health.

The J gene is TRBJ2-5, the V gene TRBV5-6, with TRBD1 matching 11 bases. The germline CDR1 and CDR2 sequences are SGHDT and YYEEEE. This CDR3 has 16 residues. The trim removed 4 bases at V and 5 bases at J, leaving 10 bases unmatched. In DNA, the CDR3 is TGTGCCAGCAGCCCGGGGACAGGGGGGGTTCGGGAGACCCAGTACTTC. Translated: CASSPGTGGVRETQYF.

This chain links TRBV19 with TRBJ1-6, with a tentative D call TRBD1 (6 bases). From germline, CDR1 is LNHDA and CDR2 SQIVND (reference sequence). This CDR3 comprises 14 residues. V was cut by 2 bases and J by 9 bases, with 11 bases left in between. The CDR3 is CASSINEGGSPLHF. The DNA for the CDR3 is TGTGCCAGTAGTATAAACGAAGGGGGTTCACCCCTCCACTTT.

This chain connects TRBV30 to TRBJ1-6, with TRBD1 matching over 7 bases. Germline V lookup: CDR1 GTSNPN, CDR2 SVGIG (reference sequence). Germline trimming cut 2 bases from V and 0 bases from J; bases unmatched to any gene: 7. This CDR3 contains 17 residues. This CDR3 is CAWSPDRSRSYNSPLHF. CDR3 in DNA: TGTGCCTGGAGTCCGGACAGGTCGCGCTCCTATAATTCACCCCTCCACTTT.

V and J are TRBV5-1 and TRBJ2-2; 7 nucleotides align to TRBD2. The CDR3 is 16 amino acids. The V gene end was trimmed by 6 bases and the J gene end by 5 bases; junction bases not matched to a gene: 13. CDR1 and CDR2 from the germline V gene are SGHRS and YFSETQ. CDR3 in DNA: TGCGCCAGCAACGGGATGGGACCGGGAGGTACCGGGGAGCTGTTTTTT. It specifies CASNGMGPGGTGELFF. Full variable domain (remainder filled in from reference TRBV5-1 and TRBJ2-2): KAGVTQTPRYLIKTRGQQVTLSCSPISGHRSVSWYQQTPGQGLQFLFEYFSETQRNKGNFPGRFSGRQFSNSRSEMNVSTLELGDSALYLCASNGMGPGGTGELFFGEGSRLTVL.

J is TRBJ2-7 and V is TRBV30, with a tentative D call TRBD2 (6 bases). Germline V gene sequence: CDR1 GTSNPN, CDR2 SVGIG (reference sequence). The CDR3 is 15 amino acids. V lost 0 bases and J lost 3, with 15 bases in between. The CDR3 here is CAWSVRGSGVYEQYF. CDR3 bases: TGTGCCTGGAGTGTACGCGGTAGCGGAGTCTACGAGCAGTACTTC.

This sequence joins TRBV9 and TRBJ2-7; 8 bases are shared with TRBD1. The trim removed 3 bases at V and 4 bases at J, leaving 9 bases unmatched. This CDR3 has 15 amino acids. CDR1 is SGDLS, CDR2 YYNGEE, per germline. Here the CDR3 DNA reads TGTGCCAGCAGCGCCACACAGGGGGATTCATACGAGCAGTACTTC. It encodes CASSATQGDSYEQYF.